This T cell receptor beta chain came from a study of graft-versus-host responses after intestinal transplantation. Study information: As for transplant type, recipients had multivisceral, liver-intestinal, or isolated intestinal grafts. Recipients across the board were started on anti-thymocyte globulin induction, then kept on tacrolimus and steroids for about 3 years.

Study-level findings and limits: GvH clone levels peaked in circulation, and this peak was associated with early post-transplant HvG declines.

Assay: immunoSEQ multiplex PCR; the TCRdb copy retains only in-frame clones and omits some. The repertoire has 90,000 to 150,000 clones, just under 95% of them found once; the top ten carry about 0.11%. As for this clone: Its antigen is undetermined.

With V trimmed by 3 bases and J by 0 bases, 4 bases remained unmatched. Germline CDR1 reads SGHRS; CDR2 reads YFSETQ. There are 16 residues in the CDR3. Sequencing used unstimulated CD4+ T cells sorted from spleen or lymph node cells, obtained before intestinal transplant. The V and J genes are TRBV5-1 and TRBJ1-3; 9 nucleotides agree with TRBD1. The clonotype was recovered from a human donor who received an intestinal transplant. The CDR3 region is CASSWTGDGSGNTIYF. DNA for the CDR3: TGCGCCAGCAGCTGGACAGGGGATGGCTCTGGAAACACCATATATTTT.